What follows are 15 T cell receptor beta chains derived from one specimen sequenced in a study of shared clonotypes between healthy human individuals. Libraries were prepared by immunoSEQ multiplex PCR; TCRdb keeps only in-frame clonotypes and omits some of them. Among about 2.4 million clones listed, approximately 94% were seen once. What was sequenced was naive CD4+ T cells sorted from blood. Subset: CD45RA+ positively selected. These TCRs come from a man aged 18 to 30 in good health.

V is TRBV30 and J is TRBJ2-3; 9 bases fit TRBD1. Germline trimming cut 5 bases from V and 4 bases from J; bases unmatched to any gene: 10. The CDR3 covers 15 residues. Germline V gene lookup returns CDR1 GTSNPN and CDR2 SVGIG (reference sequence). This CDR3 reads CAWRVDGTGSDTQYF. Written as DNA, the CDR3 is TGTGCCTGGCGGGTCGACGGGACAGGGTCAGATACGCAGTATTTT.

The chain employs TRBV30 and TRBJ2-7, with TRBD1 as a possible D gene (5 bases). The CDR3 covers 13 residues. Trimming cost V 8 bases and J 3 bases, with 17 bases left between them. CDR1 and CDR2 (germline): GTSNPN, SVGIG (reference sequence). The CDR3 here is CATDGAESYEQYF. The CDR3 DNA reads TGTGCCACTGATGGGGCGGAGAGCTACGAGCAGTACTTC.

CDR3 sequence reads: CASSRGTSKETQYF. As DNA, the CDR3 is TGTGCCAGCAGTCGTGGGACTTCTAAAGAGACCCAGTACTTC. V is TRBV7-9 and J is TRBJ2-5, with TRBD2 as a possible D gene (6 bases). The CDR3 is 14 residues long. Trimming shortened V by 6 bases and J by 3 bases, and 14 bases separated the two germline ends. Germline V CDR1 and CDR2: SEHNR, FQNEAQ (reference sequence).

V gene TRBV10-2 combines with J gene TRBJ1-1, with TRBD1 matching over 7 bases. Germline V CDR1 and CDR2: WSHSY, SAAADI. The CDR3 runs 14 residues. V shed 10 bases, J shed 0 bases, and the junction held 8 bases outside the gene matches. This CDR3 reads CATLDRALNTEAFF. CDR3 nucleotide sequence: TGCGCCACCTTAGACAGGGCGTTGAACACTGAAGCTTTCTTT.

This chain joins TRBV9 and TRBJ2-3; 9 bases line up with TRBD2. Germline loops: CDR1 SGDLS, CDR2 YYNGEE. The CDR3 has 15 residues. The junction had 3 bases not matched to a gene; V was cut back by 0 bases and J by 4 bases. Here the CDR3 reads CASSVGGRGSDTQYF. In DNA, the CDR3 is TGTGCCAGCAGCGTAGGCGGGAGGGGCTCAGATACGCAGTATTTT.

The chain uses TRBV5-1 and TRBJ2-2; possible D gene TRBD1, 6 bases. Per germline, CDR1 SGHRS and CDR2 YFSETQ. Between the trimmed V and J ends, which lost 5 bases and 1 base, there was a span of 12 bases. The CDR3 runs to 15 residues. In DNA, the CDR3 is TGCGCCAGCAGGGGTGGACAGCAGAACACCGGGGAGCTGTTTTTT. Protein sequence: CASRGGQQNTGELFF.

This sequence joins TRBV10-3 and TRBJ2-5; no definite D call. The CDR3 extends over 13 amino acids. Deletions cut 10 bases from V and 5 bases from J, with 17 bases between. Germline CDR1 and CDR2: ENHRY and SYGVKD. The CDR3 DNA is TGTGCCAGTTGGCAGGCCCCGGCGGAGACCCAGTACTTC. It specifies CASWQAPAETQYF.

V gene TRBV5-1 combines with J gene TRBJ2-1; maybe TRBD2 (6 bases). This CDR3 is built from 15 residues. CDR1 and CDR2 (germline): SGHRS, YFSETQ. Trimming cost V 4 bases and J 1 base, with 12 bases left between them. The CDR3 DNA reads as TGCGCCAGCAGCATAGAGACTAGTTCCTACAATGAGCAGTTCTTC. It yields the protein CASSIETSSYNEQFF.

The chain has TRBV7-3 and TRBJ2-3, with a weak D call TRBD2 (6 bases). The CDR3 sequence is 15 residues long. CDR1 SGHTA and CDR2 FQGTGA come from the germline V gene. V shed 5 bases and J shed 3 bases, with 15 bases lying between them. Here the CDR3 DNA reads TGTGCCAGCAGCAAGGCCGGGACTCCAACAGATACGCAGTATTTT. It specifies CASSKAGTPTDTQYF.

CDR3 protein: CASSPPGQTSGYGYTF. The CDR3 DNA reads as TGTGCCAGCAGCCCCCCGGGACAGACTTCGGGGTATGGCTACACCTTC. J is TRBJ1-2 and V is TRBV7-2, with 7 nucleotides matching TRBD1. Germline V gene sequence: CDR1 SGHTA, CDR2 FQGNSA. CDR3 length equals 16 residues. With V trimmed by 5 bases and J by 5 bases, 14 bases remained unmatched.

This clone was seen more than once but under ten times. V and J are TRBV5-1 and TRBJ1-6; 7 nucleotides match TRBD1. The CDR3 loop spans 15 amino acids. The V gene's germline CDR1 is SGHRS and CDR2 YFSETQ. The V segment lost 0 bases and the J segment 8 bases; nucleotides outside the gene matches: 5. CDR3 sequence: CASSLEFGTDSPLHF. CDR3 coding DNA: TGCGCCAGCAGCTTGGAGTTTGGGACAGATTCACCCCTCCACTTT.

The V and J genes are TRBV6-1 and TRBJ2-7; 8 bases line up with TRBD1. V gave up 7 bases and J gave up 4 bases; unmatched junction bases: 9. The CDR3 is made up of 14 amino acids. CDR1 MNHNS and CDR2 SASEGT come from the germline V gene. CDR3 sequence reads: CASTSSGQVYEQYF. The CDR3 DNA sequence: TGTGCCAGCACTAGTTCGGGACAGGTATACGAGCAGTACTTC.

This clone occurred once. This chain links TRBV18 with TRBJ1-2; D is undetermined. CDR1 KGHSH and CDR2 LQKENI come from the germline V gene. Between the trimmed V and J ends, which lost 1 base and 2 bases, there was a span of 14 bases. This CDR3 is 16 amino acids long. This chain's CDR3 is CASSPLAGLENYGYTF. The CDR3 DNA reads TGTGCCAGCTCACCACTTGCGGGGTTGGAGAACTATGGCTACACCTTC.

Of note for this clone: The same CDR3 arises from other DNA sequences in this sample as well. J is TRBJ2-3 and V is TRBV5-1; tentatively, D is TRBD2 (6 bases). CDR3 length equals 15 residues. The germline CDR1 and CDR2 sequences are SGHRS and YFSETQ. The V gene lost 0 bases and the J gene lost 0 bases, with 8 bases spanning the gap. This chain's CDR3 is CASSLDSGSTDTQYF. The CDR3 coding sequence is TGCGCCAGCAGCTTGGACAGCGGGAGCACAGATACGCAGTATTTT.

The V and J genes are TRBV18 and TRBJ1-1; D is uncertain. CDR1 and CDR2 (germline): KGHSH, LQKENI. Between the trimmed V and J ends, which lost 6 bases and 4 bases, there was a span of 12 bases. The CDR3 runs to 13 residues. CDR3 DNA sequence: TGTGCCAGCTCCTCCTTGCGAGGCACTGAAGCTTTCTTT. It yields the protein CASSSLRGTEAFF.